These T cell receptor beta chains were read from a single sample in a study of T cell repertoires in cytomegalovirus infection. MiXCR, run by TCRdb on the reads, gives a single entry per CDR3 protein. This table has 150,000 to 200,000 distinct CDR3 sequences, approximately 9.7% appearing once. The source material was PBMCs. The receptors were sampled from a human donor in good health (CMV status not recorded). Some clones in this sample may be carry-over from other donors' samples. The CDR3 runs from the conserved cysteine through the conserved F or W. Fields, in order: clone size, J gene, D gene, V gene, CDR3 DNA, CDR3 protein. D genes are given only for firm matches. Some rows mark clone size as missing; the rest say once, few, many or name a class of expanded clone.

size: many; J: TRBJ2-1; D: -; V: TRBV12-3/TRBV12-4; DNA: TGTGCCAGCAGTATGACGACAACTCAGTTCTTC; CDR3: CASSMTTTQFF
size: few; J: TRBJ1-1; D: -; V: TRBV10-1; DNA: TGCGCCAGCTCTTTGGACAGTTACACTGAAGCTTTCTTT; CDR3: CASSLDSYTEAFF
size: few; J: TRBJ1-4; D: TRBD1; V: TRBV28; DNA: TGTGCCAGCAGGCCTGGACAGGGAAGAGAAAAACTGTTTTTT; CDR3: CASRPGQGREKLFF
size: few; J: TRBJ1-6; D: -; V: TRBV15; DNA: TGTGCCACCAGCAGAGATCAGACTGGCTCACCCCTCCACTTT; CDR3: CATSRDQTGSPLHF
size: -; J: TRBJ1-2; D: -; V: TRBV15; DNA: TGTGCCACCAGCAGTGATTATGGCTACACCTTC; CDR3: CATSSDYGYTF
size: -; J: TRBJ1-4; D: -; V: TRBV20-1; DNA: TGCAGTGCCCCAGGTTTCGGGACTAATGAAAAACTGTTTTTT; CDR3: CSAPGFGTNEKLFF
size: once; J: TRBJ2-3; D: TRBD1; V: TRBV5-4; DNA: TGTGCCAGCAGCATGGGACAGTACATCACAGATACGCAGTATTTT; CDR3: CASSMGQYITDTQYF
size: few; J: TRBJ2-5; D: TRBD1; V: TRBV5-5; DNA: TGTGCCAGCAGCTTGGGGGACAGTCCGGGGGAGACCCAGTACTTC; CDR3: CASSLGDSPGETQYF
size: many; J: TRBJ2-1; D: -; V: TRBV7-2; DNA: TGTGCCAGCAGCTTATCAGCGGCGTCCGATGAGCAGTTCTTC; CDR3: CASSLSAASDEQFF
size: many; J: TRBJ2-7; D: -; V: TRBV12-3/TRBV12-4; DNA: TGTGCCAGCAGTTTGGGTTTAGTTGGCGAGCAGTACTTC; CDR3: CASSLGLVGEQYF
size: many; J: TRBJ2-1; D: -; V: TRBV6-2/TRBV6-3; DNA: TGTGCCGGACGTAAGGGGGCTAGCGTCAATGAGCAGTTCTTC; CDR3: CAGRKGASVNEQFF
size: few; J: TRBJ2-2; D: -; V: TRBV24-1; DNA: TGTGCCACCAGTGACAGGGGTTTGAAAGCCGGGGAGCTGTTTTTT; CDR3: CATSDRGLKAGELFF
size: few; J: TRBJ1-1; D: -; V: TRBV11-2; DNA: TGTGCCAGCAGCTTAGATAAGGATAGGAGGAACACTGAAGCTTTCTTT; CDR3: CASSLDKDRRNTEAFF
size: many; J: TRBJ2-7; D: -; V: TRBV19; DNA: TGTGCCAGTAGGACTGGGACTTTCGGCGAGCAGTACTTC; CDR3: CASRTGTFGEQYF
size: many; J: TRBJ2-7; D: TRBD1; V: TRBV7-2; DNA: TGTGCCAGCAGCTTAGCTCCTGACAGGGGGGGAGAGCAGTACTTC; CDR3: CASSLAPDRGGEQYF
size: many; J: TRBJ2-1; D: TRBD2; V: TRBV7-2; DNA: TGTGCCAGCAGCTCACGAACTAGCGGGAGGGCAAATGAGCAGTTCTTC; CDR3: CASSSRTSGRANEQFF
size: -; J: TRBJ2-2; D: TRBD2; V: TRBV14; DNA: TGTGCCAGCAGCCAAGGTAGCGGGCTGAACACCGGGGAGCTGTTTTTT; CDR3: CASSQGSGLNTGELFF
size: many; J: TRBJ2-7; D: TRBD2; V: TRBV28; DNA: TGTGCCAGCAGTTTCAGCGGGAGGGCCATCTCCTACGAGCAGTACTTC; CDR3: CASSFSGRAISYEQYF
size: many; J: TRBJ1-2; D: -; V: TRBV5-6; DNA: TGTGCCAGCAGCTTGGCGGGGGCGGACGGTGGCTACACCTTC; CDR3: CASSLAGADGGYTF
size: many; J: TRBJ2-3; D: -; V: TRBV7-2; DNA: TGTGCCAGCAGCTTAGGGGGGGCGCTAGATACGCAGTATTTT; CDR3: CASSLGGALDTQYF
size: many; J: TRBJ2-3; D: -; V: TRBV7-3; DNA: TGTGCCAGCAGCTCAGTCGGGGGCACAGATACGCAGTATTTT; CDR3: CASSSVGGTDTQYF
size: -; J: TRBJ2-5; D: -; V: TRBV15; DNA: TGTGCCACCAGCAGAGTGAGGACAGAAGAGACCCAGTACTTC; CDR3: CATSRVRTEETQYF
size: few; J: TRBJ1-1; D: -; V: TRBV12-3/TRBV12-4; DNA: TGTGCCAGCAGTTTGACGGCCCCCAATGGTGGTGGTGAAGCTTTCTTT; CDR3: CASSLTAPNGGGEAFF
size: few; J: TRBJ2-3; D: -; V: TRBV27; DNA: TGTGCCAGCAGTCAAGTACGGAAGCTGTTGGATACGCAGTATTTT; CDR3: CASSQVRKLLDTQYF
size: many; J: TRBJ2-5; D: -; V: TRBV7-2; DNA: TGTGCCAGCAGCCAAAGTGGACAAAAAGAGACCCAGTACTTC; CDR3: CASSQSGQKETQYF
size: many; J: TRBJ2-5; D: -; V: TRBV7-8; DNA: TGTGCCAGCAGCTTCGGTACAGGGCAGGAGACCCAGTACTTC; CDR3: CASSFGTGQETQYF
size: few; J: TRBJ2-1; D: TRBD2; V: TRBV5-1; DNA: TGCGCCAGCAGCTTGGTGGCGGGAGAAACGGGTGAGCAGTTCTTC; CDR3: CASSLVAGETGEQFF
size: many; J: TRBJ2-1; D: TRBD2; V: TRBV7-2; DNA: TGTGCCAGCAGCTTAGCCGGGACTAGCGGGGGGGCTGCTTTTTATGAGCAGTTCTTC; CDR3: CASSLAGTSGGAAFYEQFF
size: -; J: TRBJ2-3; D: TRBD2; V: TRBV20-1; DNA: TGCAGTGCTTCCGCGGGAGGGCGTACAGATACGCAGTATTTT; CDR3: CSASAGGRTDTQYF
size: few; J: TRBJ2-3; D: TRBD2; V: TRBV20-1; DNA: TGTAGTGCTAGAAGGCCTAGCGGGGGATCAGATACGCAGTATTTT; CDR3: CSARRPSGGSDTQYF
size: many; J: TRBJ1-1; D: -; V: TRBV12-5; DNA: TGTGCTAGTGCCCTAACTTTCAACACTGAAGCTTTCTTT; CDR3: CASALTFNTEAFF
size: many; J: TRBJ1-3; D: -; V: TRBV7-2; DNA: TGTGCCAGCAGCTTACTCCGGAACTCTGGAAACACCATATATTTT; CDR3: CASSLLRNSGNTIYF
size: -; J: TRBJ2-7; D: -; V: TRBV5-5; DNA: TGTGCCAGCAGCTTTATGATTGGGTTCATTACAGGGAACGAGCAGTACTTC; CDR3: CASSFMIGFITGNEQYF
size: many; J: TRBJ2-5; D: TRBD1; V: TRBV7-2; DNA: TGTGCCAGCAGCTCCACCTACGGACAGGGTAGTTTAGTAGAGACCCAGTACTTC; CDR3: CASSSTYGQGSLVETQYF
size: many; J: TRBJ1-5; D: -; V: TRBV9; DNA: TGTGCCAGCAGCGGGGACCCCAATCAGCCCCAGCATTTT; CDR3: CASSGDPNQPQHF
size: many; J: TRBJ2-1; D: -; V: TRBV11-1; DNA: TGTGCCAGCAGCTCTGGACACCACAATGAGCAGTTCTTC; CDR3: CASSSGHHNEQFF
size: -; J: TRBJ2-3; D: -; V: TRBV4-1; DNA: TGCGCCAGCAGCCAAGTTGACGATACGCAGTATTTT; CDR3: CASSQVDDTQYF
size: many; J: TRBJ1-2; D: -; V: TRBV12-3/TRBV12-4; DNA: TGTGCCAGCAGTCCTATTGGGGGTTCCTATGGCTACACCTTC; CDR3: CASSPIGGSYGYTF
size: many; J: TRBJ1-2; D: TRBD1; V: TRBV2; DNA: TGTGCCAGCAAAGGCCTCCGGACAGGGTTTGGCTACACCTTC; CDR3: CASKGLRTGFGYTF
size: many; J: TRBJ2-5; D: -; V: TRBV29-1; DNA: TGCAGCGGCGGGACCCAAGAGACCCAGTACTTC; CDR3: CSGGTQETQYF
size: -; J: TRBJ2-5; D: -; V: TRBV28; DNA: TGTGCCAGCACCACCGTCTATAGCCAAGAGACCCAGTACTTC; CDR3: CASTTVYSQETQYF
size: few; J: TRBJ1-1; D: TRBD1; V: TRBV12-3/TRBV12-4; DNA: TGTGCCAGCAGTTTTATGAGGGGGCGTACTGAAGCTTTCTTT; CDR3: CASSFMRGRTEAFF
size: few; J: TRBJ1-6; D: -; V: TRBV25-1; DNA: TGTGCCAGCAGTGGGGGGGTTATAGCTTCACCCCTCCACTTT; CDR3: CASSGGVIASPLHF
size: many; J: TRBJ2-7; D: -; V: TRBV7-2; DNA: TGTGCCAGCAGCCCCCAACCGGAAGGATACGAGCAGTACTTC; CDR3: CASSPQPEGYEQYF
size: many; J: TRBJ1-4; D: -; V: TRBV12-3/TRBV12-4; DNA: TGTGCCAGCAGCCAAGGTCCAACGAGTAAACTGTTTTTT; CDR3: CASSQGPTSKLFF